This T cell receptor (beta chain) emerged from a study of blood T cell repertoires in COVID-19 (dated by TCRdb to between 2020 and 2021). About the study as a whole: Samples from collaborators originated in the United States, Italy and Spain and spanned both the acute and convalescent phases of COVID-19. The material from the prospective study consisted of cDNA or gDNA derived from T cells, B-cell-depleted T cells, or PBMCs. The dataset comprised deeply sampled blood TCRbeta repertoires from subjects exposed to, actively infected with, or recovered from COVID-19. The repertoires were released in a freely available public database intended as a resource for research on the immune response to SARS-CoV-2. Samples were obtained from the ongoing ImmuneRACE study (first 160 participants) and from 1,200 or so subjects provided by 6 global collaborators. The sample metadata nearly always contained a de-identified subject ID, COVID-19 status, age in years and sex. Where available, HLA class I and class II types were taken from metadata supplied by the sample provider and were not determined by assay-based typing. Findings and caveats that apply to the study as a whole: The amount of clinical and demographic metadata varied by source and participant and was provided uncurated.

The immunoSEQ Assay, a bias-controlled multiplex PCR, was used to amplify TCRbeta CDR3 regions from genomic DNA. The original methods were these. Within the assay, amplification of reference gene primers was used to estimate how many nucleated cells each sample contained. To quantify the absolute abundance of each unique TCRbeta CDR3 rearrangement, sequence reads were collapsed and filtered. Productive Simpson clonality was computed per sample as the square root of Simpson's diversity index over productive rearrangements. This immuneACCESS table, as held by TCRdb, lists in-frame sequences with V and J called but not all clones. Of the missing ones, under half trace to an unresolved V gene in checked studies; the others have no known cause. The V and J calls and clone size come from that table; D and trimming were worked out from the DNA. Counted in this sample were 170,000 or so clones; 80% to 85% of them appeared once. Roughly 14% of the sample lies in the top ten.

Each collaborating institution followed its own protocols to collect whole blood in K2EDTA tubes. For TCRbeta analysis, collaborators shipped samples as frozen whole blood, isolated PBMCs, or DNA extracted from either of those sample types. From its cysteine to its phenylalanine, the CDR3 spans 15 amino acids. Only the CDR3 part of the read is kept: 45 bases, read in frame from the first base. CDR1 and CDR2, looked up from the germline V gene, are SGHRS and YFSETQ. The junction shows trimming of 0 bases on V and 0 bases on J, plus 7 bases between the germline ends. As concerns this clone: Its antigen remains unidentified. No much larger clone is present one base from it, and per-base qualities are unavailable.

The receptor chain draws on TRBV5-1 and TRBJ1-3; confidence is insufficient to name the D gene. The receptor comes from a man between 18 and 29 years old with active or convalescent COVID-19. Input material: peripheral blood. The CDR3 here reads CASSLDSYSGNTIYF. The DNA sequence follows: TGCGCCAGCAGCTTGGACAGCTACTCTGGAAACACCATATATTTT.